The rows below give T cell receptor beta chains drawn from one sample of a study of blood T cell repertoires in COVID-19. Method: immunoSEQ multiplex PCR; TCRdb's copy keeps in-frame clones and lacks some. The table lists about 87,000 clones, over 75% of them singletons. The sequenced sample consisted of peripheral blood. The source is an elderly woman with COVID-19, enrolled during active disease. Each CDR3 is given with its conserved first and last residue. A D gene is named only where the DNA matches it firmly. Not all rows give a size; the values are once, few, many and, for expanded clones, a class.

CDR3 length,J gene,clone size,D gene,V gene,CDR3 protein,CDR3 DNA
18,TRBJ2-2,NA,TRBD2,TRBV9,CASSLGPSGATVTGELFF,TGTGCCAGCAGCCTAGGACCTAGCGGAGCGACGGTCACCGGGGAGCTGTTTTTT
15,TRBJ2-3,NA,NA,TRBV5-5,CASSPSRVSTDTQYF,TGTGCCAGCAGCCCCTCACGGGTCAGTACAGATACGCAGTATTTT
14,TRBJ1-1,NA,TRBD1,TRBV5-1,CASSLTGMNTEAFF,TGCGCCAGCAGCCTGACAGGGATGAACACTGAAGCTTTCTTT
13,TRBJ1-2,NA,NA,TRBV28,CASSFPVKYGYTF,TGTGCCAGCAGTTTCCCAGTCAAGTATGGCTACACCTTC
14,TRBJ2-7,NA,NA,TRBV9,CASSALTGSYEQYF,TGTGCCAGCAGCGCGCTTACAGGTTCCTACGAGCAGTACTTC
15,TRBJ1-2,NA,NA,TRBV15,CATSRGGRGNYGYTF,TGTGCCACCAGCAGAGGTGGCAGGGGAAACTATGGCTACACCTTC
16,TRBJ2-1,NA,TRBD2,TRBV6-5,CASSYLSGGAGNEQFF,TGTGCCAGCAGTTACCTTAGCGGGGGGGCCGGGAATGAGCAGTTCTTC
13,TRBJ1-1,NA,NA,TRBV30,CAWSVTENTEAFF,TGTGCCTGGAGTGTAACAGAGAACACTGAAGCTTTCTTT
16,TRBJ2-3,few,TRBD2,TRBV24-1,CATSSSAGSLPDTQYF,TGTGCCACCAGTTCTTCAGCGGGAAGTCTGCCAGATACGCAGTATTTT
11,TRBJ1-1,NA,NA,TRBV20-1,CSATGVTEAFF,TGCAGTGCTACGGGAGTCACTGAAGCTTTCTTT
15,TRBJ2-3,NA,NA,TRBV7-3,CASSSDSSRPDTQYF,TGTGCCAGCAGCTCCGACTCGTCCCGTCCAGATACGCAGTATTTT
16,TRBJ2-3,NA,TRBD2,TRBV6-2/TRBV6-3,CASSSPSGGSTDTQYF,TGTGCCAGCAGCAGCCCTAGCGGGGGAAGCACAGATACGCAGTATTTT
13,TRBJ2-7,NA,TRBD1,TRBV19,CASSWTGPYEQYF,TGTGCCAGTAGTTGGACAGGACCGTACGAGCAGTACTTC
18,TRBJ2-3,NA,TRBD2,TRBV10-1,CASSPGLAGGSSTDTQYF,TGCGCCAGCAGTCCGGGACTAGCGGGAGGGTCTAGCACAGATACGCAGTATTTT
11,TRBJ2-1,NA,NA,TRBV11-2,CASTRGYEQFF,TGTGCCAGCACCAGGGGTTATGAGCAGTTCTTC
18,TRBJ1-1,NA,TRBD1,TRBV28,CASSRTGTEHSMNTEAFF,TGTGCCAGCAGCAGAACGGGGACAGAACATTCCATGAACACTGAAGCTTTCTTT
17,TRBJ2-3,once,TRBD2,TRBV5-1,CASSLAPSGVSTDTQYF,TGCGCCAGCAGCTTGGCTCCCAGCGGGGTCAGCACAGATACGCAGTATTTT
13,TRBJ2-3,NA,TRBD1,TRBV11-3,CASSRQGLNTQYF,TGTGCCAGCAGCCGACAGGGGCTAAATACGCAGTATTTT
16,TRBJ2-3,NA,TRBD1,TRBV27,CASSSHRTGRPDTQYF,TGTGCCAGCAGTTCACACCGGACAGGGAGGCCAGATACGCAGTATTTT
13,TRBJ1-1,NA,TRBD1,TRBV18,CASSSQGDTEAFF,TGTGCCAGCTCATCCCAGGGGGACACTGAAGCTTTCTTT
15,TRBJ2-7,few,NA,TRBV2,CASSTAAGLGYEQYF,TGTGCCAGCAGTACCGCGGCGGGCCTGGGGTACGAGCAGTACTTC
15,TRBJ2-3,NA,TRBD2,TRBV7-3,CASSFSGGHTDTQYF,TGTGCCAGCAGCTTTAGCGGGGGGCACACAGATACGCAGTATTTT
15,TRBJ2-1,NA,NA,TRBV7-3,CASSLSAGTYNEQFF,TGTGCCAGCAGCTTATCCGCGGGAACCTACAATGAGCAGTTCTTC
13,TRBJ1-1,NA,NA,TRBV5-6,CASRTTGITEAFF,TGTGCCAGCAGAACTACAGGGATCACTGAAGCTTTCTTT
14,TRBJ2-7,NA,NA,TRBV12-5,CASGPAGGSYEQYF,TGTGCTAGTGGTCCCGCCGGGGGCTCCTACGAGCAGTACTTC
13,TRBJ2-7,NA,TRBD1,TRBV12-3/TRBV12-4,CASRRTGPGEQYF,TGTGCCAGCAGGCGGACAGGTCCGGGCGAGCAGTACTTC
16,TRBJ2-7,NA,TRBD2,TRBV20-1,CSASHPSGSSSYEQYF,TGCAGTGCTAGTCATCCTAGCGGGTCTTCTTCCTACGAGCAGTACTTC
14,TRBJ2-7,NA,TRBD2,TRBV5-1,CASSLFAGGPEQYF,TGCGCCAGCAGCTTGTTTGCGGGAGGGCCTGAGCAGTACTTC
15,TRBJ1-6,NA,NA,TRBV6-2/TRBV6-3,CASSTRDTYNSPLHF,TGTGCCAGCAGTACCCGGGACACCTATAATTCACCCCTCCACTTT
13,TRBJ2-3,NA,TRBD2,TRBV28,CALGASGSNTQYF,TGTGCCCTAGGGGCTAGCGGGAGCAATACGCAGTATTTT
11,TRBJ2-7,NA,NA,TRBV29-1,CSVAGSYEQYF,TGCAGCGTCGCAGGTTCCTACGAGCAGTACTTC
12,TRBJ1-4,once,NA,TRBV7-9,CASSIVSEKLFF,TGTGCCAGCAGCATCGTCTCGGAAAAACTGTTTTTT
14,TRBJ1-2,NA,NA,TRBV11-3,CASSLMGHWHGYTF,TGTGCCAGCAGCCTAATGGGGCATTGGCATGGCTACACCTTC
14,TRBJ1-2,NA,NA,TRBV28,CASRPMSEVYGYTF,TGTGCCAGCAGGCCGATGTCGGAGGTCTATGGCTACACCTTC
13,TRBJ2-4,NA,NA,TRBV7-9,CASSLGLAGVQYF,TGTGCCAGCAGCTTGGGACTGGCTGGTGTTCAGTACTTC
16,TRBJ1-1,NA,TRBD1,TRBV18,CASSHLPTGFNTEAFF,TGTGCCAGCTCCCACCTCCCGACAGGGTTTAACACTGAAGCTTTCTTT
15,TRBJ1-2,NA,TRBD1,TRBV5-1,CASSLGQGARYGYTF,TGCGCCAGCAGCTTGGGACAGGGGGCGCGGTATGGCTACACCTTC
15,TRBJ1-1,NA,NA,TRBV10-3,CAISESPSVNTEAFF,TGTGCCATCAGTGAGTCGCCCTCGGTGAACACTGAAGCTTTCTTT
13,TRBJ1-5,NA,TRBD1,TRBV30,CAWAGGSNQPQHF,TGTGCCTGGGCAGGGGGGAGCAATCAGCCCCAGCATTTT
15,TRBJ2-2,once,NA,TRBV11-2,CASSLEARYAGELFF,TGTGCCAGCAGCTTAGAGGCGAGGTACGCCGGGGAGCTGTTTTTT